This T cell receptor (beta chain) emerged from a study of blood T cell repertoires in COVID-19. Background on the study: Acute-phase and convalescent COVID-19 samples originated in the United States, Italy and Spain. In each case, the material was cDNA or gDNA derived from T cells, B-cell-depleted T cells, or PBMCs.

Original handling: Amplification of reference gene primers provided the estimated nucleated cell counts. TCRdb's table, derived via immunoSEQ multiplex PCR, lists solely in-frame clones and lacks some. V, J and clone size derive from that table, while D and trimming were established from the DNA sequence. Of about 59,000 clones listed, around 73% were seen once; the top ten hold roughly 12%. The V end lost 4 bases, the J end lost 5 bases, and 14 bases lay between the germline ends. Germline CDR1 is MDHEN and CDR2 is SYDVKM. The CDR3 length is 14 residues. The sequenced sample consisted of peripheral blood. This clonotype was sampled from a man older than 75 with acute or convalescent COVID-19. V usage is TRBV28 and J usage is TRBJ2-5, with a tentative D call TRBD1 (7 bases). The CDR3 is CASSSQGGGETQYF. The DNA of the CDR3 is TGTGCCAGCAGTTCCCAGGGGGGCGGGGAGACCCAGTACTTC.